The present T cell receptor (beta chain) was sequenced within a study of cytomegalovirus exposure and HLA in healthy donors. Study-level information: Earlier sequencing of about 179 million T cells yielded around 120 million unique TCR beta sequences.

Study-wide points: Most TCR sequences proved rare, with some public TCRs found in many donors.

In the PCR, 60 Vbeta and 13 Jbeta primers were used. Profiled with immunoSEQ multiplex PCR; TCRdb holds only in-frame clones, not every one. The repertoire holds about 150,000 clones, with roughly 80% as singletons. The length of the CDR3 is 15 residues. From germline, CDR1 is LGHNA and CDR2 YSLEER. Worth noting for this clone: Its antigen is still unknown.

The chain employs TRBV4-3 and TRBJ2-5; no reliable D call. The J call may be wrong; the DNA end is better matched by TRBJ2-7. Sequenced input: PBMCs. The source is a woman aged 40 to 50 in good health and CMV-seropositive. The CDR3 DNA follows: TGCGCCAGCAGCCAAGATCACAGAGACCTCTACGAGCAGTACTTC. Amino acids: CASSQDHRDLYEQYF.